This T cell receptor (beta chain) was retrieved from a study of T cell repertoires in cytomegalovirus infection. Whole-study findings and limits: Ex vivo responses were dominated by HLA-C-restricted CMV-specific TCR beta clonotypes. Using cumulative public TCR beta family frequency, the authors identified those who carried CMV together with the relevant HLA.

CDR1 is MNHNY, CDR2 SVGAGI, per germline (reference sequence). V was trimmed by 2 bases and J by 6 bases, leaving 11 bases between them. This CDR3 contains 13 residues. Turning to this clonotype: Its antigen is unidentified.

A single record per CDR3 protein comes from TCRdb applying MiXCR to the reads. The table includes 700,000 to 850,000 distinct CDR3 sequences, about 30% detected once. The rearrangement uses TRBV6-6 and TRBJ2-7; D perhaps matches TRBD1 (5 bases). This TCR came from a human donor in good health (CMV status not recorded). Some clones in this sample may be carry-over from other donors' samples. Sequences were derived from cultured CD8+ T cells from PBMCs, sampled from culture after CMV antigen stimulation. The CDR3 loop is CASSYDSRSEQYF. DNA of the CDR3: TGTGCCAGCAGTTACGACAGCCGTAGCGAGCAGTACTTC.